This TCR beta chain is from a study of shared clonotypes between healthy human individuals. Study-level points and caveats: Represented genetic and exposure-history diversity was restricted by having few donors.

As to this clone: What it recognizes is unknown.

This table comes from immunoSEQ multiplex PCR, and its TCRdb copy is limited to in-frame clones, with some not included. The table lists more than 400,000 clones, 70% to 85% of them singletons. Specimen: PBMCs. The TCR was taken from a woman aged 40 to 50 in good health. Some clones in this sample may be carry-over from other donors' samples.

The DNA for the CDR3 is TGTGCCAGCAGTGACTCTGGAAACACCATATATTTT. Encoded protein: CASSDSGNTIYF. The genes are TRBV7-2 and TRBJ1-3; D not certain. There are 12 residues in the CDR3. The V end lost 6 bases, the J end lost 0 bases, and 3 bases lay between the germline ends. From germline, CDR1 is SGHTA and CDR2 FQGNSA.